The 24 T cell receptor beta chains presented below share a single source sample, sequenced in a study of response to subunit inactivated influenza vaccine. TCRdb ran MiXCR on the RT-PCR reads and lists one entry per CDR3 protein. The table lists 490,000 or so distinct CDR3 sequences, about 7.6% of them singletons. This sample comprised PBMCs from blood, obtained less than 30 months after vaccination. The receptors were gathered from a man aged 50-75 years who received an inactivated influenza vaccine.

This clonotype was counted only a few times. The CDR3 nucleotides read TGTGCCAGCAGTGATATTGACAGAGGCCGGGGATATGGCTACACCTTC. Encoded protein: CASSDIDRGRGYGYTF. V and J are TRBV25-1 and TRBJ1-2, with a tentative D call TRBD1 (5 bases). There are 16 residues in the CDR3. Germline CDR1 and CDR2: MGHDK and SYGVNS. V shed 3 bases and J shed 5 bases, with 19 bases lying between them.

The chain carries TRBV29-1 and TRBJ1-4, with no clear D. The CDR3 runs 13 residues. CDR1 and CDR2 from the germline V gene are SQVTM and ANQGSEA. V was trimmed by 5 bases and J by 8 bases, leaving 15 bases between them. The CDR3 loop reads CSVQSIGVEKLFF. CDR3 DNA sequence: TGCAGCGTTCAATCCATTGGGGTGGAAAAACTGTTTTTT. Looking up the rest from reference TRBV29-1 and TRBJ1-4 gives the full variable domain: SAVISQKPSRDICQRGTSLTIQCQVDSQVTMMFWYRQQPGQSLTLIATANQGSEATYESGFVIDKFPISRPNLTFSTLTVSNMSPEDSSIYLCSVQSIGVEKLFFGSGTQLSVL.

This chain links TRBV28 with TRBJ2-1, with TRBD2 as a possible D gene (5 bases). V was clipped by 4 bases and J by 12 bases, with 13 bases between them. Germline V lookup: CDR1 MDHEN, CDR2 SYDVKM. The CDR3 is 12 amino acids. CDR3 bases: TGTGCCAGCAGTTCTTTGGAACGGGGGCAGTTCTTC. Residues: CASSSLERGQFF.

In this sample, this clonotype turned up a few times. The CDR3 sequence: CASSLDWEWGTGSYNEQFF. CDR3 DNA: TGTGCCAGCAGTTTAGATTGGGAGTGGGGGACAGGCTCCTACAATGAGCAGTTCTTC. The chain has TRBV12-3 or TRBV12-4 and TRBJ2-1; TRBD1 matches 8 bases. The CDR3 is made up of 19 amino acids. V gave up 1 base and J gave up 0 bases; unmatched junction bases: 11.

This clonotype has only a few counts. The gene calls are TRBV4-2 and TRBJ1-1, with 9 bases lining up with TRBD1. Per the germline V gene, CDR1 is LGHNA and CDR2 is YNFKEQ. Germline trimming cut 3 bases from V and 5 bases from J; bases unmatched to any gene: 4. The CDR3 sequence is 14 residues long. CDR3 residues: CASSHVDRGTEAFF. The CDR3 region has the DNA TGTGCCAGCAGCCATGTCGACAGGGGGACTGAAGCTTTCTTT.

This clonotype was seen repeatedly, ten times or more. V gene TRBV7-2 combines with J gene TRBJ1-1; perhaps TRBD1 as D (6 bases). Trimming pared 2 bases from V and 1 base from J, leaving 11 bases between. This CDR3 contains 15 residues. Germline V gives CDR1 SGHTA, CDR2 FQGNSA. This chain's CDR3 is CASSLYARGNTEAFF. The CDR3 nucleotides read TGTGCCAGCAGCTTATACGCCAGGGGGAACACTGAAGCTTTCTTT.

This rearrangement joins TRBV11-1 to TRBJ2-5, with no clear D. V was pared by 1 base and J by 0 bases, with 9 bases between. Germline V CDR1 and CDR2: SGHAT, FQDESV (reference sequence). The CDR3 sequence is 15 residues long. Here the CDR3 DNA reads TGTGCCAGCAGCTTAGGGGCTCGATACCAAGAGACCCAGTACTTC. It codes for CASSLGARYQETQYF. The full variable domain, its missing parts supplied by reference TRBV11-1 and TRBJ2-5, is EAEVAQSPRYKITEKSQAVAFWCDPISGHATLYWYRQILGQGPELLVQFQDESVVDDSQLPKDRFSAERLKGVDSTLKIQPAELGDSAMYLCASSLGARYQETQYFGPGTRLLVL.

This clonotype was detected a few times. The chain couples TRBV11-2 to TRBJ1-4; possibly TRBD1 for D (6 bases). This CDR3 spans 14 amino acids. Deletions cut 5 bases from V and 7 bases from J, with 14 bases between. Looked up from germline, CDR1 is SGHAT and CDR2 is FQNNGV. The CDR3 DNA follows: TGTGCCAGCAGCCCGAACGGGGGCCTTGAAAAACTGTTTTTT. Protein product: CASSPNGGLEKLFF.

In DNA form, the CDR3 reads TGTGCCAGCAGCTTGGTGTGGGACAGGGGATCAGATACGCAGTATTTT. Protein product: CASSLVWDRGSDTQYF. The rearrangement joins TRBV5-6 to TRBJ2-3; 10 nucleotides match TRBD1. The CDR3 runs to 16 residues. Trimming took 0 bases from V and 4 from J; bases not matched to a gene: 5. Germline CDR1 is SGHDT and CDR2 is YYEEEE.

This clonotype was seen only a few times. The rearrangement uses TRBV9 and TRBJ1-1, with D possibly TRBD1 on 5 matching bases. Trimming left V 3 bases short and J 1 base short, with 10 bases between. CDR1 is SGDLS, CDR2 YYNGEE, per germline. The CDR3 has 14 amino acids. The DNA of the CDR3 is TGTGCCAGCAGCGAGGGGTATGAGAACACTGAAGCTTTCTTT. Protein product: CASSEGYENTEAFF.

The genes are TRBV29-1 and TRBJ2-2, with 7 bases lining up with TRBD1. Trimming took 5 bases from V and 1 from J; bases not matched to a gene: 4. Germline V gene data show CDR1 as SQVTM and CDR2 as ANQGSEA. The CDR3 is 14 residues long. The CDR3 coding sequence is TGCAGCGTTAGACGGGACAGGAACACCGGGGAGCTGTTTTTT. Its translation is CSVRRDRNTGELFF.

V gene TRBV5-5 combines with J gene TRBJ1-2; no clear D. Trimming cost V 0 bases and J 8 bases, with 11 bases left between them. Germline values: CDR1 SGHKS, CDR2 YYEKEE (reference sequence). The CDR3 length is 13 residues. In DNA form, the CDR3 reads TGTGCCAGCAGCTTGGCCGGGCAATCCGGCTACACCTTC. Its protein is CASSLAGQSGYTF.

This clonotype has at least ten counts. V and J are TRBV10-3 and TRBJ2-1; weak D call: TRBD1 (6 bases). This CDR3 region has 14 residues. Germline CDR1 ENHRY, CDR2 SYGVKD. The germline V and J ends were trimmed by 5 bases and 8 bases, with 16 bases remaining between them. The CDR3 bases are TGTGCCATCAGTAATCCGGAACAGGGCGATGAGCAGTTCTTC. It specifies CAISNPEQGDEQFF.

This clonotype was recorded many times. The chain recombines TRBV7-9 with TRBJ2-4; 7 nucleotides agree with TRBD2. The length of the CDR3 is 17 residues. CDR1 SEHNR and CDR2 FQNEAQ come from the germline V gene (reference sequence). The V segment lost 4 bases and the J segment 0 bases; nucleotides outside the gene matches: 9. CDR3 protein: CASSYMMGGKAKNIQYF. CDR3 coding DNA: TGTGCCAGCAGCTATATGATGGGGGGGAAAGCCAAAAACATTCAGTACTTC.

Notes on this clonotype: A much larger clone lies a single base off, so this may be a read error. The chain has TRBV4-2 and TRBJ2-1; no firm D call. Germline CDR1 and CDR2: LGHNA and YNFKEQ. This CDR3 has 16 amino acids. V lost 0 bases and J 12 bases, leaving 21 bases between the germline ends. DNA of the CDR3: TGTGCCAGCAGCCAAGAGTTAGACCTCAATTCCGATGTGCAGTTCTTC. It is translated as CASSQELDLNSDVQFF.

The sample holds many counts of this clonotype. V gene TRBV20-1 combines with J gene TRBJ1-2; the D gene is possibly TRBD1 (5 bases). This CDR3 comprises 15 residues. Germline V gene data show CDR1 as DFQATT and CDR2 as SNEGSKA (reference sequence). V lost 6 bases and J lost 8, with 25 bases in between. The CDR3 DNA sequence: TGCAGTGCCTCCTCCTCGGGGTCAGGGAGAGTAGGCTACACCTTC. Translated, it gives CSASSSGSGRVGYTF.

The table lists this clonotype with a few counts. CDR3 sequence reads: CAARQGEKNTEAFF. The CDR3 DNA is TGTGCCGCCCGACAGGGAGAGAAGAACACTGAAGCTTTCTTT. The rearrangement joins TRBV6-2 or TRBV6-3 to TRBJ1-1; 7 bases are a match to TRBD1. After removal of 11 bases from V and 1 base from J, the junction contained 10 bases not matched to a gene. The germline V gene has CDR1 MNHEY and CDR2 SVGEGT. CDR3 length: 14 residues.

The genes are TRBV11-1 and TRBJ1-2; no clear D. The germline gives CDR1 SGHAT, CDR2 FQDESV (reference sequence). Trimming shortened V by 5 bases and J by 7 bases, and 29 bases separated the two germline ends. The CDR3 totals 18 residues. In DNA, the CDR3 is TGTGCCAGCAGCCATCTCGCTGGGGAGAGGATTCCGTTAGTTGGCTACACCTTC. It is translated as CASSHLAGERIPLVGYTF.

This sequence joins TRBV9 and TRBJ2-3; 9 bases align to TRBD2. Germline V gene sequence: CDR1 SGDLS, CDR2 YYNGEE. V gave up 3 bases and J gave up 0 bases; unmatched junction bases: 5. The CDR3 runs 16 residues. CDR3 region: CASSAAGGASTDTQYF. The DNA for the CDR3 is TGTGCCAGCAGCGCAGCGGGGGGCGCTAGCACAGATACGCAGTATTTT.

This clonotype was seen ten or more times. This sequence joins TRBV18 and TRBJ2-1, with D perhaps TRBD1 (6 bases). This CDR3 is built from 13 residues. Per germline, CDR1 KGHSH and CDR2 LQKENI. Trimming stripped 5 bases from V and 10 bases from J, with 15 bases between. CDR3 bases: TGTGCCAGCTCAGAAATATCCGGGACAGAGCAGTTCTTC. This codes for CASSEISGTEQFF. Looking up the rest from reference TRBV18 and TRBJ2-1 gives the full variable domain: NAGVMQNPRHLVRRRGQEARLRCSPMKGHSHVYWYRQLPEEGLKFMVYLQKENIIDESGMPKERFSAEFPKEGPSILRIQQVVRGDSAAYFCASSEISGTEQFFGPGTRLTVL.

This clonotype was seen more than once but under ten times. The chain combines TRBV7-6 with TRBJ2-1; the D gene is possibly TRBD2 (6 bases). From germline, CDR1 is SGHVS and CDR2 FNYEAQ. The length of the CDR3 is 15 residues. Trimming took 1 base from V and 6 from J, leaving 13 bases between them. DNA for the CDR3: TGTGCCAGCAGCTTAGAGGAGGGGTATGGCAATGAGCAGTTCTTC. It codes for CASSLEEGYGNEQFF. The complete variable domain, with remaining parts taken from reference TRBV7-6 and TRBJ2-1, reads GAGVSQSPRYKVTKRGQDVALRCDPISGHVSLYWYRQALGQGPEFLTYFNYEAQQDKSGLPNDRFSAERPEGSISTLTIQRTEQRDSAMYRCASSLEEGYGNEQFFGPGTRLTVL.

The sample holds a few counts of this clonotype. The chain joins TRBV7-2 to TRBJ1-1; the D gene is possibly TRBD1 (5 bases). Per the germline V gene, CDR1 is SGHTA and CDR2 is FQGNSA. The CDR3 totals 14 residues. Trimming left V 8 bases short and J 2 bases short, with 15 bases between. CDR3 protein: CASRKGQINTEAFF. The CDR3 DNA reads TGTGCCAGCCGAAAGGGGCAGATCAACACTGAAGCTTTCTTT.

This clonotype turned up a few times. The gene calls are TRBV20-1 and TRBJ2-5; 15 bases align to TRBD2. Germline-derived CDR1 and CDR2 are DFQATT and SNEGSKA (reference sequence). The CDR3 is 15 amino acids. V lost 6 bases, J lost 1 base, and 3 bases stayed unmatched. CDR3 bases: TGCAGTGCAGGACTAGCGGGGGGGCCCCAAGAGACCCAGTACTTC. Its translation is CSAGLAGGPQETQYF.

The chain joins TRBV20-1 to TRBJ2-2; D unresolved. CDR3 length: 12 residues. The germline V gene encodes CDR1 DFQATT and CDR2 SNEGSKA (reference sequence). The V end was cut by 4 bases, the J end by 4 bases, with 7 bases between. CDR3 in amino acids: CSAISITGELFF. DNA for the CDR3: TGCAGTGCTATATCCATCACCGGGGAGCTGTTTTTT.